The following is a T cell receptor beta chain sequence with its context. Its antigen is not identified. This CDR3 region has 13 residues. Germline lookup yields CDR1 SQVTM and CDR2 ANQGSEA. Germline trimming cut 8 bases from V and 5 bases from J; bases unmatched to any gene: 6. MiXCR was run by TCRdb on the RT-PCR reads, yielding one entry per CDR3 protein. The profile shows a few hundred thousand distinct CDR3 sequences, 10% to 11% of them singletons. The record originates from a study of response to subunit inactivated influenza vaccine. Findings and caveats of the study: That few new T cells are recruited by each seasonal influenza vaccination was the authors' suggestion.

The chain joins TRBV29-1 to TRBJ2-5, with 12 bases identical to TRBD2. The sample consisted of PBMCs from blood, taken 40 to 50 days after vaccination. The origin of this receptor is a man aged 50 or older who received an inactivated influenza vaccine. DNA for the CDR3: TGCAGCTCTAGGACTAGCGGGGCGGAGACCCAGTACTTC. Amino acids: CSSRTSGAETQYF.